This T cell receptor beta chain was obtained from a study of blood T cell repertoires in COVID-19. Overall study context: Some COVID-19 samples were acute and others convalescent; all came from the United States, Italy and Spain. T cells, B-cell-depleted T cells, or PBMCs supplied cDNA or gDNA.

Original handling: Researchers report that nucleated cell counts were estimated from reference gene primer amplification. Libraries were prepared by immunoSEQ multiplex PCR; TCRdb keeps only in-frame clonotypes and omits some of them. The D gene and trimming were derived from the DNA, and the V and J assignments and clone size from that table. This sample carries some 210,000 clones, 75% to 90% of them seen once, and the ten largest clones take about 4.8%. The CDR3 is 12 amino acids. The sample taken for sequencing was peripheral blood. This chain uses TRBV21-1 with TRBJ1-5; the table gives TRBD1 as D, unverified against the DNA. TRBV21-1 is deemed a pseudogene. The clonotype comes from a woman aged 40 to 55 with acute or convalescent COVID-19. The CDR3 spells CARGTGDQPQHF. DNA of the CDR3: TGTGCCAGAGGGACAGGGGATCAGCCCCAGCATTTT.